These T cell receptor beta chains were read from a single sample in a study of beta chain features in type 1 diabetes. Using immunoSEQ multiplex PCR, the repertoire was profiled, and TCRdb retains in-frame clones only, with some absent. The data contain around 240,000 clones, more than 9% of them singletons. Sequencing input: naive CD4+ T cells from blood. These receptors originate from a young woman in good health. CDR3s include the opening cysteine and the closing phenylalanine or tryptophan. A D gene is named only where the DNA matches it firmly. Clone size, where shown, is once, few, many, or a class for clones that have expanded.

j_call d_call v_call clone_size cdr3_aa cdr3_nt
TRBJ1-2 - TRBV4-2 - CASSQEGFSNYGYTF TGTGCCAGCAGCCAAGAGGGCTTTTCCAACTATGGCTACACCTTC
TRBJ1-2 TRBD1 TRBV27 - CASSTTGDGYTF TGTGCCAGCAGTACGACAGGGGATGGCTACACCTTC
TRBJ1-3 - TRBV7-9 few CASSQTGDSGNTIYF TGTGCCAGCAGCCAGACAGGTGACTCTGGAAACACCATATATTTT
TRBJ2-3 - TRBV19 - CASSIDLGSAAQYF TGTGCCAGTAGTATAGATCTCGGGTCGGCTGCGCAGTATTTT
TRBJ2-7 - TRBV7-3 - CASSLLGVLDSYEQYF TGTGCCAGCAGCTTATTGGGAGTCCTAGACTCCTACGAGCAGTACTTC
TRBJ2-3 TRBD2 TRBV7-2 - CASSLNPTSGGTTDTQYF TGTGCCAGCAGCTTAAACCCCACTAGCGGGGGGACCACAGATACGCAGTATTTT
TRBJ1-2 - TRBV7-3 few CASSLLPAQGNYGYTF TGTGCCAGCAGCTTATTACCAGCCCAGGGTAACTATGGCTACACCTTC
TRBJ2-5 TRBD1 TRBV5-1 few CASSLGRDSNQETQYF TGCGCCAGCAGCTTGGGACGGGACAGCAATCAAGAGACCCAGTACTTC
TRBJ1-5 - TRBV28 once CASGSDYSNQPQHF TGTGCCAGCGGCTCCGACTATAGCAATCAGCCCCAGCATTTT
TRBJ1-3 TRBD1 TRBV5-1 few CASSRDRSSGNTIYF TGCGCCAGCAGCCGGGACAGGAGCTCTGGAAACACCATATATTTT
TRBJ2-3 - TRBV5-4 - CASSYLGTAQYF TGTGCCAGCAGCTATTTAGGGACTGCGCAGTATTTT
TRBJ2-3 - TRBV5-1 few CASRSQIAPTDTQYF TGCGCCAGCAGATCCCAGATCGCCCCCACAGATACGCAGTATTTT
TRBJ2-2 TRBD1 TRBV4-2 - CASSPEDRAFATNTGELFF TGTGCCAGCAGCCCTGAGGACAGGGCCTTTGCTACGAACACCGGGGAGCTGTTTTTT
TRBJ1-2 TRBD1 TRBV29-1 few CSVARDRDYGYTF TGCAGCGTTGCCCGGGACAGAGACTATGGCTACACCTTC
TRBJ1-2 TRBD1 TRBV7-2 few CASRKGQQPRYTF TGTGCCAGCAGAAAGGGACAGCAACCGAGGTACACCTTC
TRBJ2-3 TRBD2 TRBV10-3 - CAISDSGRGRDTQYF TGTGCCATCAGTGACAGCGGGAGGGGTCGGGATACGCAGTATTTT
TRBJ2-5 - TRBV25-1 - CASSESALETQYF TGTGCCAGCAGTGAATCCGCGCTGGAGACCCAGTACTTC
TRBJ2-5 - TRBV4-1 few CASSQDRTAQETQYF TGCGCCAGCAGCCAAGATCGCACAGCCCAAGAGACCCAGTACTTC
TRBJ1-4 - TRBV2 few CASTSPTTNEKLFF TGTGCCAGCACCTCTCCTACAACTAATGAAAAACTGTTTTTT
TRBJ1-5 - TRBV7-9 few CASSLGREGRTVGNQPQHF TGTGCCAGCAGCTTGGGCCGGGAGGGAAGAACTGTAGGCAATCAGCCCCAGCATTTT
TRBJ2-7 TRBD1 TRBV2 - CASSGDRGATEQYF TGTGCCAGCAGCGGGGACAGGGGAGCGACTGAGCAGTACTTC
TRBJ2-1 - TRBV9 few CASSVAGANEQFF TGTGCCAGCAGCGTAGCGGGAGCGAATGAGCAGTTCTTC
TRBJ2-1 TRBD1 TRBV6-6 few CASSPRDSQYNEQFF TGTGCCAGCAGTCCCCGGGACAGCCAGTACAATGAGCAGTTCTTC
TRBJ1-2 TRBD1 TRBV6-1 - CASSAMDRGVASNYGYTF TGTGCCAGCAGTGCCATGGACAGGGGGGTTGCAAGTAACTATGGCTACACCTTC
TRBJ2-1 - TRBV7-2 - CASSLVRSSVSYNEQFF TGTGCCAGCAGCTTAGTCCGGTCTAGCGTCTCCTACAATGAGCAGTTCTTC
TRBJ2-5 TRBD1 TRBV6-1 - CASTEGTGRETQYF TGTGCCAGCACTGAGGGGACAGGGAGGGAGACCCAGTACTTC
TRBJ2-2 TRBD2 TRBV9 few CASSVVAAGGLTGELFF TGTGCCAGCAGCGTAGTCGCGGCGGGGGGTCTCACCGGGGAGCTGTTTTTT
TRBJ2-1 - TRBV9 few CASSVALNEQFF TGTGCCAGCAGCGTAGCATTGAATGAGCAGTTCTTC
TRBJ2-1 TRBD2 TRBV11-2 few CASSLRLGLAGGYNEQFF TGTGCCAGCAGCTTACGTCTGGGGCTAGCGGGGGGGTACAATGAGCAGTTCTTC
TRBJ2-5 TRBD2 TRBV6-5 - CASMTGGIQETQYF TGTGCCAGCATGACGGGAGGGATTCAAGAGACCCAGTACTTC
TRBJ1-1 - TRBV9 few CASSVAVNTEAFF TGTGCCAGCAGCGTAGCAGTGAACACTGAAGCTTTCTTT
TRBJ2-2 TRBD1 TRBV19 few CASSYRGSNTGELFF TGTGCCAGTTCGTACAGGGGCTCGAACACCGGGGAGCTGTTTTTT
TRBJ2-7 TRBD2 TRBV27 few CASSPTSAYSYEQYF TGTGCCAGCAGTCCTACTAGCGCCTACTCCTACGAGCAGTACTTC
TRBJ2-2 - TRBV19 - CASMATGPTGELFF TGTGCCAGTATGGCTACAGGGCCCACCGGGGAGCTGTTTTTT
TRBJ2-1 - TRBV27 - CASSFTRQSPEFF TGTGCCAGCAGTTTCACAAGACAGAGCCCCGAGTTCTTC
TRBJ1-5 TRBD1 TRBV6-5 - CASSTLAGTDQPQHF TGTGCCAGCAGTACCCTCGCAGGGACAGATCAGCCCCAGCATTTT
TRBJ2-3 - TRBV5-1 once CASSLGAAPDTQYF TGCGCCAGCAGCTTGGGGGCAGCCCCAGATACGCAGTATTTT
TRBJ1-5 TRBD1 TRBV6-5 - CASSTGGYQPQHF TGTGCCAGCTCGACAGGGGGCTATCAGCCCCAGCATTTT
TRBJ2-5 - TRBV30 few CAWSPGHPTGTQYF TGTGCCTGGAGTCCGGGACACCCTACCGGAACCCAGTACTTC